The 19 T cell receptor beta chains below come from one sample, sequenced in a study of blood T cell repertoires in COVID-19. Profiled with immunoSEQ multiplex PCR; TCRdb holds only in-frame clones, not every one. Of roughly 340,000 clones listed, over 75% are singletons. Sequencing used PBMCs or T cells enriched from blood (not recorded which). Every receptor here comes from a man in his forties in a cohort exposed to, infected with or recovered from COVID-19 (not recorded which).

This chain uses TRBV7-6 with TRBJ1-3; D unclear. The CDR3 spans 15 residues. V dropped 3 bases and J dropped 0 bases, with 9 bases sitting between them. In germline, CDR1 is SGHVS, CDR2 FNYEAQ. As DNA, the CDR3 is TGTGCCAGCAGCTTGTCCATAGACTCTGGAAACACCATATATTTT. Its translation is CASSLSIDSGNTIYF.

This chain connects TRBV4-1 to TRBJ1-3, with D unresolved. The length of the CDR3 is 16 residues. V lost 1 base, J lost 0 bases, and 10 bases lay in between. Germline CDR1 is MGHRA and CDR2 is YSYEKL. The CDR3 DNA reads TGCGCCAGCAGCCAAGTTTTAGGAGACTCTGGAAACACCATATATTTT. Translated, it gives CASSQVLGDSGNTIYF.

The chain employs TRBV5-1 and TRBJ2-7; 7 positions match TRBD1. The germline V gene encodes CDR1 SGHRS and CDR2 YFSETQ. With 3 bases clipped from V and 3 bases from J, the junction kept 12 bases outside the gene matches. The CDR3 has 16 amino acids. CDR3 residues: CASSSTSGQEIYEQYF. The CDR3 nucleotides read TGCGCCAGCAGCTCCACCTCCGGACAGGAGATCTACGAGCAGTACTTC.

The V and J genes are TRBV14 and TRBJ1-1; perhaps TRBD1 as D (5 bases). Trimming took 4 bases from V and 1 from J, leaving 13 bases between them. This CDR3 has 15 amino acids. The V gene's germline CDR1 is SGHDN and CDR2 FVKESK. The CDR3 region has the DNA TGTGCCAGCAGCCGGGGGAAGGGAGGGAACACTGAAGCTTTCTTT. Translating gives CASSRGKGGNTEAFF. The full variable domain, in which reference TRBV14 and TRBJ1-1 provide the parts outside the CDR3, is EAGVTQFPSHSVIEKGQTVTLRCDPISGHDNLYWYRRVMGKEIKFLLHFVKESKQDESGMPNNRFLAERTGGTYSTLKVQPAELEDSGVYFCASSRGKGGNTEAFFGQGTRLTVV.

For the CDR3, the DNA is TGTGCCTGGAGTTCTGGGGGCCCTGAAGCTTTCTTT. Its translation is CAWSSGGPEAFF. The J gene is TRBJ1-1, the V gene TRBV30; D might be TRBD1 (6 bases). With 2 bases removed from V and 6 bases from J, the gap between germline ends came to 10 bases. Germline CDR1 and CDR2: GTSNPN and SVGIG (reference sequence). The CDR3 has 12 amino acids.

The chain recombines TRBV9 with TRBJ2-1, with TRBD2 matching 7 bases. The trim removed 0 bases at V and 2 bases at J, leaving 11 bases unmatched. Germline loops: CDR1 SGDLS, CDR2 YYNGEE. The CDR3 loop spans 18 amino acids. The CDR3 DNA is TGTGCCAGCAGCGTAGATGCCCGGGGCGGGAGTCCCTACAATGAGCAGTTCTTC. This codes for CASSVDARGGSPYNEQFF.

The chain has TRBV9 and TRBJ2-3, with D possibly being TRBD2 (6 bases). The CDR3 spans 17 residues. The ends were cut back, 0 bases at V and 7 bases at J, with 21 bases in the middle. Germline V CDR1 and CDR2: SGDLS, YYNGEE. The CDR3 loop reads CASSVAEWGVATNTQYF. The CDR3 region has the DNA TGTGCCAGCAGCGTAGCTGAATGGGGGGTAGCGACGAATACGCAGTATTTT. Supplemented by reference TRBV9 and TRBJ2-3, the full variable domain reads DSGVTQTPKHLITATGQRVTLRCSPRSGDLSVYWYQQSLDQGLQFLIQYYNGEERAKGNILERFSAQQFPDLHSELNLSSLELGDSALYFCASSVAEWGVATNTQYFGPGTRLTVL.

The chain is built from TRBV11-2 and TRBJ2-7, with TRBD2 identical over 10 bases. Per germline, CDR1 SGHAT and CDR2 FQNNGV. The ends lost 8 bases at V and 4 bases at J; junction bases unmatched: 8. The CDR3 length is 14 residues. This CDR3 reads CASHSSGSGYEQYF. CDR3 nucleotide sequence: TGTGCCAGCCATTCTAGCGGGAGCGGGTACGAGCAGTACTTC.

V usage is TRBV5-1 and J usage is TRBJ2-4, with D perhaps TRBD1 (6 bases). Between the trimmed V and J ends, which lost 2 bases and 0 bases, there was a span of 18 bases. Germline values: CDR1 SGHRS, CDR2 YFSETQ. The CDR3 extends over 18 amino acids. CDR3 nucleotide sequence: TGCGCCAGCAGCTTTGGTTCCGAGGGGGTCGGAGCCAAAAACATTCAGTACTTC. Its translation is CASSFGSEGVGAKNIQYF.

The chain couples TRBV5-1 to TRBJ1-2; D call uncertain. The CDR3 has 12 amino acids. CDR1 and CDR2 (germline): SGHRS, YFSETQ. Trimming removed 3 bases at V and 2 bases at J, with 5 bases between. This chain's CDR3 is CASSSGNYGYTF. The DNA of the CDR3 is TGCGCCAGCAGCTCGGGGAACTATGGCTACACCTTC.

The CDR3 protein is CASSQVPQEQYF. The CDR3 DNA sequence: TGTGCCAGCAGCCAAGTACCACAGGAGCAGTACTTC. The rearrangement links TRBV3-1 (or the pseudogene TRBV3-2) to TRBJ2-7; D is ambiguous. This CDR3 region has 12 residues. Germline CDR1 reads LGHDT; CDR2 reads YNNKEL (reference sequence). Trimming shortened V by 1 base and J by 7 bases, and 8 bases separated the two germline ends.

The chain joins TRBV19 to TRBJ1-6; D might be TRBD1 (5 bases). The CDR3 consists of 17 residues. CDR1 and CDR2 from the germline V gene are LNHDA and SQIVND (reference sequence). Trimming left V 5 bases short and J 0 bases short, with 14 bases between. The CDR3 DNA sequence: TGTGCCAGTAGTGATGTGGGACTTGGCTCCTATAATTCACCCCTCCACTTT. Translation gives CASSDVGLGSYNSPLHF.

This sequence joins TRBV7-9 and TRBJ1-1; D is ambiguous. Germline assignment: CDR1 SEHNR and CDR2 FQNEAQ (reference sequence). Trimming left V 1 base short and J 9 bases short, with 12 bases between. There are 13 residues in the CDR3. The CDR3 loop is CASSLEDPKQAFF. CDR3 DNA: TGTGCCAGCAGCTTAGAAGATCCCAAGCAAGCTTTCTTT.

The gene calls are TRBV11-2 and TRBJ2-4; unclear D gene. V dropped 0 bases and J dropped 1 base, with 13 bases sitting between them. The CDR3 has 17 amino acids. Germline-derived CDR1 and CDR2 are SGHAT and FQNNGV. CDR3: CASSLDMQDPAKNIQYF. The CDR3 DNA reads as TGTGCCAGCAGCTTAGATATGCAGGATCCCGCCAAAAACATTCAGTACTTC.

Worth noting for this clone: This same CDR3 is encoded by further DNA sequences in the sample. The CDR3 is CASSPREGGNTEAFF. The CDR3 region has the DNA TGCGCCAGCAGCCCCCGGGAGGGAGGGAACACTGAAGCTTTCTTT. This chain connects TRBV5-1 to TRBJ1-1; the D is unclear. CDR3 length: 15 amino acids. Germline values: CDR1 SGHRS, CDR2 YFSETQ. Between the trimmed V and J ends, which lost 4 bases and 1 base, there was a span of 14 bases.

In this sample, this clone turned up once. The chain links TRBV19 to TRBJ1-3; D is unresolved. The germline CDR1 and CDR2 sequences are LNHDA and SQIVND (reference sequence). CDR3 size: 14 residues. With 4 bases removed from V and 0 bases from J, the gap between germline ends came to 7 bases. For the CDR3, the DNA is TGTGCCAGTAGTAACGAAGCCTCTGGAAACACCATATATTTT. Translation: CASSNEASGNTIYF. The full variable domain, completed using reference TRBV19 and TRBJ1-3, is DGGITQSPKYLFRKEGQNVTLSCEQNLNHDAMYWYRQDPGQGLRLIYYSQIVNDFQKGDIAEGYSVSREKKESFPLTVTSAQKNPTAFYLCASSNEASGNTIYFGEGSWLTVV.

The chain uses TRBV5-1 and TRBJ2-7; 13 positions agree with TRBD2. Germline V gene sequence: CDR1 SGHRS, CDR2 YFSETQ. This CDR3 is built from 14 residues. V lost 4 bases and J lost 2; bases outside the gene matches: 0. CDR3 nucleotides: TGCGCCAGCAGCGGGACTAGCGGGACCTACGAGCAGTACTTC. This codes for CASSGTSGTYEQYF. The whole variable domain, filled in from reference TRBV5-1 and TRBJ2-7, reads KAGVTQTPRYLIKTRGQQVTLSCSPISGHRSVSWYQQTPGQGLQFLFEYFSETQRNKGNFPGRFSGRQFSNSRSEMNVSTLELGDSALYLCASSGTSGTYEQYFGPGTRLTVT.

The V and J genes are TRBV11-1 and TRBJ2-1, with D possibly matching TRBD1 (5 bases). The germline gives CDR1 SGHAT, CDR2 FQDESV (reference sequence). There are 15 residues in the CDR3. V shed 2 bases and J shed 4 bases, with 12 bases lying between them. This chain's CDR3 is CASSLLGVQYNEQFF. For the CDR3, the DNA is TGTGCCAGCAGCTTACTAGGGGTGCAGTACAATGAGCAGTTCTTC.

The chain employs TRBV4-1 and TRBJ1-2; a possible D gene is TRBD1 (5 bases). V dropped 2 bases and J dropped 4 bases, with 8 bases sitting between them. The CDR3 runs 13 residues. Germline CDR1 and CDR2: MGHRA and YSYEKL. Written as DNA, the CDR3 is TGCGCCAGCAGCCAAACGGGGGGCTATGGCTACACCTTC. It specifies CASSQTGGYGYTF.